The 6 T cell receptor beta chains listed next were all sequenced from one sample in a study of blood T cells in healthy people across ages (dated by TCRdb to the mid-2010s). Libraries were prepared through 5' RACE. The sequencer listed for this sample is Illumina HiSeq 2500. A second PCR of about 7 to 12 cycles was run with a J-beta primer mix and a sample-barcoded 5' primer. TCRdb handled the public reads itself, with Q25 trimming in fastp and clone calling in MiXCR, and kept productive beta chains. Each entry merges the rows of one CDR3 protein and shows their most common DNA and genes. Here the sample has approximately 1.5 million distinct CDR3 sequences; roughly 32% occur a single time. The ten biggest clones cover about 10% of the sample. Sequences were obtained from blood. The receptors here all came from a woman in her thirties in good health.

The rearrangement joins TRBV30 to TRBJ1-6; 7 nucleotides align to TRBD1. V gave up 8 bases and J gave up 11 bases; unmatched junction bases: 12. From germline, CDR1 is GTSNPN and CDR2 SVGIG (reference sequence). The CDR3 runs 13 residues. The CDR3 spells CAGKKGGETPLHF. CDR3 bases: TGTGCCGGGAAGAAAGGGGGCGAGACACCCCTCCACTTT.

J is TRBJ2-3 and V is TRBV6-2 or TRBV6-3, with no clear D. The CDR3 covers 13 residues. V was pared by 0 bases and J by 12 bases, with 13 bases between. Germline V gives CDR1 MNHEY, CDR2 SVGEGT. The DNA of the CDR3 is TGTGCCAGCAGTTACTCGAATATGGTGTTCCAGTATTTT. As protein: CASSYSNMVFQYF.

This chain connects TRBV7-9 to TRBJ1-4; no definite D call. V lost 10 bases to trimming and J lost 3 bases, with 18 bases between them. CDR3 size: 15 residues. Looked up from germline, CDR1 is SEHNR and CDR2 is FQNEAQ (reference sequence). DNA for the CDR3: TGTGCCAATAGCTTGGCAGGAGGGTCTAATGAAAAACTGTTTTTT. Translation: CANSLAGGSNEKLFF.

The chain carries TRBV3-1 and TRBJ2-7; D gene uncertain. Germline loops: CDR1 LGHDT, CDR2 YNNKEL (reference sequence). CDR3 length: 18 amino acids. V was clipped by 0 bases and J by 5 bases, with 23 bases between them. As DNA, the CDR3 is TGTGCCAGCAGCCAAGACTCACAGACGGACCCCTATCGGCACGAGCAGTACTTC. As protein: CASSQDSQTDPYRHEQYF.

This clonotype was found a few times. This sequence joins TRBV2 and TRBJ2-7, with D uncertain. Trimming pared 3 bases from V and 3 bases from J, leaving 15 bases between. The CDR3 spans 15 residues. The V gene's germline CDR1 is SNHLY and CDR2 FYNNEI. This chain's CDR3 is CASSDVFGLNYEQYF. Written as DNA, the CDR3 is TGTGCCAGCAGTGATGTTTTCGGCCTGAACTACGAGCAGTACTTC.

This chain joins TRBV4-1 and TRBJ1-1; D call uncertain. CDR1 is MGHRA and CDR2 is YSYEKL in the germline V gene. Trimming shortened V by 2 bases and J by 0 bases, and 7 bases separated the two germline ends. The CDR3 has 14 amino acids. In DNA, the CDR3 is TGCGCCAGCAGCCAAAGCCACTTGAACACTGAAGCTTTCTTT. Translation: CASSQSHLNTEAFF.